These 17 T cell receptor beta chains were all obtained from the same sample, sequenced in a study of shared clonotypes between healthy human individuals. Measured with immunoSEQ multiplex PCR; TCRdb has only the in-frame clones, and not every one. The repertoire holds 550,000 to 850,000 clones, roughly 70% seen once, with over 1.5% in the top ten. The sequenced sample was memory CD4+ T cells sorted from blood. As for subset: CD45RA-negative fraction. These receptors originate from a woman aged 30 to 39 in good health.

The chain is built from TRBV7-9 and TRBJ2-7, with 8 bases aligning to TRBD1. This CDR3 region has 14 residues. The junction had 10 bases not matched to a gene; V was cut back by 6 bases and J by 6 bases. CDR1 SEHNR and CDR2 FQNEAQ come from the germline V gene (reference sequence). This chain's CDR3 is CASSSTGGNFEQYF. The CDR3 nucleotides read TGTGCCAGCAGTTCCACAGGGGGTAATTTCGAGCAGTACTTC.

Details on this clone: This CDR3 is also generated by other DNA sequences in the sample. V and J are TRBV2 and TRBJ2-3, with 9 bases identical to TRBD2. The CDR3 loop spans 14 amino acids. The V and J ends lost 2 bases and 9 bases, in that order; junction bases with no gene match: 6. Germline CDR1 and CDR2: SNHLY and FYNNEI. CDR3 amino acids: CASSELAGPGTQYF. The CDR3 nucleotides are TGTGCCAGCAGTGAACTAGCGGGGCCCGGAACGCAGTATTTT.

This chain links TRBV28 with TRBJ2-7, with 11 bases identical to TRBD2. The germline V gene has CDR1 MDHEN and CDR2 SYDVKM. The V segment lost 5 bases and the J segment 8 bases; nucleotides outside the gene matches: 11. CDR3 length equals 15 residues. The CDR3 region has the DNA TGTGCCAGCAGTGCGACCGGGACTAGCGGATACCAGCAGTACTTC. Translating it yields CASSATGTSGYQQYF.

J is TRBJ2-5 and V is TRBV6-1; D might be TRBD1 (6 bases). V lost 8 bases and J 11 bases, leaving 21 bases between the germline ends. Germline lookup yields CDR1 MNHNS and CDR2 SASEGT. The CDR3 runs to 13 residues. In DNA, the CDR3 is TGTGCCAGCCGGGACATCCCCCACCCCGGGCAGTACTTC. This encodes CASRDIPHPGQYF.

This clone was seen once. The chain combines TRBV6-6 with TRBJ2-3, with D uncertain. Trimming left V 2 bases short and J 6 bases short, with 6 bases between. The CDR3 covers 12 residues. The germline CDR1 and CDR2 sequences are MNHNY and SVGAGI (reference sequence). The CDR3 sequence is CASSYKMDTQYF. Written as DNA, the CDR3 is TGTGCCAGCAGTTACAAGATGGATACGCAGTATTTT.

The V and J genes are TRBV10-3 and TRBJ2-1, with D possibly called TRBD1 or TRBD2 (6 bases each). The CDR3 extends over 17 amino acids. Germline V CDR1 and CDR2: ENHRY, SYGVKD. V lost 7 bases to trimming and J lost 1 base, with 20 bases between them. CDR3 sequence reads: CAITGGGHLHSYNEQFF. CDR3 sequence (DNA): TGTGCCATCACAGGTGGGGGGCATTTACATTCCTACAATGAGCAGTTCTTC.

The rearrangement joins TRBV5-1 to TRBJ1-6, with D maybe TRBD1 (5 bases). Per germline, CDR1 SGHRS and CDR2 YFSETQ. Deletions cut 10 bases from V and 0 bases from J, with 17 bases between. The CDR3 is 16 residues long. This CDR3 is CASGTGISSYNSPLHF. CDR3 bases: TGCGCCTCGGGGACGGGGATAAGCTCCTATAATTCACCCCTCCACTTT.

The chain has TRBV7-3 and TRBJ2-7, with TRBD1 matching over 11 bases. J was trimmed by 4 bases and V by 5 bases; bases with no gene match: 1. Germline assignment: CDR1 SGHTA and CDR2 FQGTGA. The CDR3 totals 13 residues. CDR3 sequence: CASSRDRGYEQYF. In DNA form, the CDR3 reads TGTGCCAGCAGCCGGGACAGGGGGTACGAGCAGTACTTC.

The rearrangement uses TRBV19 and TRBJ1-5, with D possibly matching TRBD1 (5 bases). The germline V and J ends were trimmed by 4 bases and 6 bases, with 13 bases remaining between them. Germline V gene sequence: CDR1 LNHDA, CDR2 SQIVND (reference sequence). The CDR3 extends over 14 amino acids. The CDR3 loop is CASSKSREGQPQHF. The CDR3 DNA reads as TGTGCCAGTAGTAAGTCCAGGGAAGGTCAGCCCCAGCATTTT.

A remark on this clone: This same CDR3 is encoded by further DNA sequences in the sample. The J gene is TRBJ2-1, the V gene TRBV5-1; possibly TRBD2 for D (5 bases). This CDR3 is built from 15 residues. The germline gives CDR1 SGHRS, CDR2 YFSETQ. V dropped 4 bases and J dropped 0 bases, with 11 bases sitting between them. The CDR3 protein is CASSGSGNSYNEQFF. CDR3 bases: TGCGCCAGCAGCGGAAGCGGTAACTCCTACAATGAGCAGTTCTTC.

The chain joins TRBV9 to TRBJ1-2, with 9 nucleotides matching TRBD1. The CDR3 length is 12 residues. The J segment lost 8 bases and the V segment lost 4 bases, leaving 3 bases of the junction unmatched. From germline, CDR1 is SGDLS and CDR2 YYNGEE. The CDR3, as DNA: TGTGCCAGCAGCCCGGACAGGGGCGGCTACACCTTC. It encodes CASSPDRGGYTF.

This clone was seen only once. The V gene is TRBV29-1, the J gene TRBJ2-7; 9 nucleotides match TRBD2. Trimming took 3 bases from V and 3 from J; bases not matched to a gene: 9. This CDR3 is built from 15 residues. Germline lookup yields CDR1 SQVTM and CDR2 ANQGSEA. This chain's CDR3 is CSVEVRLAGSYEQYF. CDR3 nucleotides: TGCAGCGTTGAGGTTCGGCTAGCGGGAAGCTACGAGCAGTACTTC.

The CDR3 DNA reads TGTGCCAGCTCACCACCTATCGGGACACTGAACACTGAAGCTTTCTTT. Its translation is CASSPPIGTLNTEAFF. J is TRBJ1-1 and V is TRBV18; D is possibly TRBD1 (6 bases). The CDR3 is 16 residues long. The ends were cut back, 0 bases at V and 0 bases at J, with 11 bases in the middle. Per germline, CDR1 KGHSH and CDR2 LQKENI.

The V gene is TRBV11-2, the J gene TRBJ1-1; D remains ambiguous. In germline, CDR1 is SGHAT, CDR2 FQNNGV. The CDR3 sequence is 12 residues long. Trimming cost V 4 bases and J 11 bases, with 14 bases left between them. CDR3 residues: CASSSIWERAFF. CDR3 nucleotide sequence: TGTGCCAGCAGCTCGATCTGGGAGCGTGCTTTCTTT.

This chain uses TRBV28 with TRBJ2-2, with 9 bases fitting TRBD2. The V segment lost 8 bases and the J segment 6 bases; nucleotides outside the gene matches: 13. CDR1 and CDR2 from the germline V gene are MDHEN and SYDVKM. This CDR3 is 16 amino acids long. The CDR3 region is CASGTPGLASAGELFF. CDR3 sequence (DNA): TGTGCCAGCGGAACACCGGGACTAGCATCAGCCGGGGAGCTGTTTTTT.

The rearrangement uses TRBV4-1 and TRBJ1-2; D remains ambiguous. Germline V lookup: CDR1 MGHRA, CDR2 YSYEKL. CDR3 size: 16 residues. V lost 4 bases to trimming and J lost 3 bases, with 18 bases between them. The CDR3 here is CASSRGPKSEHYGYTF. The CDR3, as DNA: TGCGCCAGCAGCCGCGGCCCTAAATCAGAGCACTATGGCTACACCTTC.

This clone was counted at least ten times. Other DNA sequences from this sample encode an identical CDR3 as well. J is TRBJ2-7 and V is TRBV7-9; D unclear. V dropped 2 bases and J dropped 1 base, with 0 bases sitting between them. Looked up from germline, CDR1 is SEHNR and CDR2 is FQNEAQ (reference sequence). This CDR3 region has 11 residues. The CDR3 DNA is TGTGCCAGCAGCTTATCCTACGAGCAGTACTTC. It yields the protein CASSLSYEQYF.